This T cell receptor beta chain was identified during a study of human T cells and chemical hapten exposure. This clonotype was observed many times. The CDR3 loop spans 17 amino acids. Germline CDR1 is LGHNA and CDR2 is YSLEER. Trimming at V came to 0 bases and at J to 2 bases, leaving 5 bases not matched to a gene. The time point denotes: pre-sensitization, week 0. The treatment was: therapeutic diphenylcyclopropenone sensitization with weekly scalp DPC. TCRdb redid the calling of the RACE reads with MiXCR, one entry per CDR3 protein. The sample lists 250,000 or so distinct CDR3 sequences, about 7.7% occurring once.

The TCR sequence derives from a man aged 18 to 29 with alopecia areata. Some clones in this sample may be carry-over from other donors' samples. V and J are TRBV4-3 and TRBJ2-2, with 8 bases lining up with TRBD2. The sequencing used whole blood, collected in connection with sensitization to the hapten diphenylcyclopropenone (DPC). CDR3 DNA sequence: TGCGCCAGCAGCCAAGAAATAGCGGGGTACAACACCGGGGAGCTGTTTTTT. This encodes CASSQEIAGYNTGELFF.